This TCR beta chain was captured by sequencing in a study of spatial heterogeneity in lung cancer. Every cDNA TCR molecule received its own unique molecular identifier. TCRdb analysed the 5' RACE reads with MiXCR anew, one entry per CDR3 protein. The table records about 40,000 distinct CDR3 sequences, roughly 5.6% of them present only once. Germline CDR1 MNHEY, CDR2 SVGAGI. V gave up 6 bases and J gave up 7 bases, with 10 bases separating them. The CDR3 covers 13 residues. The table lists this clonotype with many counts. As to time point: sample taken at primary tumor resection. Tumor, nontumor lung or frozen PBMC supplied whole RNA that was sequenced unsorted.

The chain carries TRBV6-5 and TRBJ1-6; D gene uncertain. The sequence was collected from a female donor with early-stage non-small cell lung cancer. The sample was PBMCs, taken at surgery. In DNA form, the CDR3 reads TGTGCCAGCAGGCAAGGCCGCAATTCACCCCTCCACTTT. Amino acids: CASRQGRNSPLHF.